This T cell receptor (beta chain) was documented in a study of blood T cell repertoires in COVID-19 (dated by TCRdb to between 2020 and 2021). In terms of the full investigation: The collaborator samples originated in the United States, Italy and Spain and spanned the acute and convalescent phases of COVID-19. HLA class I and class II types, where available, came from metadata supplied by the sample provider rather than from assay-based typing. The samples were drawn from the first 160 participants of the ongoing ImmuneRACE study and from over a thousand subjects provided by 6 global collaborators. The sample metadata nearly always contained a de-identified subject ID, COVID-19 status, age in years and sex. The prospective study material was composed of cDNA or gDNA derived from T cells, B-cell-depleted T cells, or PBMCs. The repertoires were released in a freely available public database meant as a resource for research on the immune response to SARS-CoV-2. The dataset comprised deeply sampled blood TCRbeta repertoires from subjects exposed to, actively infected with, or recovered from COVID-19.

TCRbeta CDR3 regions were amplified from genomic DNA using the immunoSEQ Assay, a bias-controlled multiplex PCR. The study's processing was this. Within the assay, amplification of reference gene primers was used to estimate how many nucleated cells each sample contained. To quantify the absolute abundance of each unique TCRbeta CDR3 rearrangement, sequence reads were collapsed and filtered. For each sample, productive Simpson clonality was calculated as the square root of Simpson's diversity index over productive rearrangements. TCRdb mirrors the immuneACCESS table, restricted to in-frame sequences. Some clones are absent from its copies; in checked studies, under half trace to an unresolved V gene, and the reason for the others is unknown. For V, J and clone size, that table is used; D and trimming come from the DNA. The sample table lists under 450,000 clones, 81% of them with a count of one. The ten biggest clones cover more than 0.85% of the sample.

The collaborating institutions used their own protocols to collect whole blood in K2EDTA tubes. For TCRbeta analysis, collaborators shipped samples in one of three forms: frozen whole blood, isolated PBMCs, or DNA extracted from either of those sample types. Unmatched junction bases come to 11, with V trimmed by 5 bases and J by 7 bases. Measured from the cysteine to the phenylalanine, the CDR3 is 16 residues long. Left in the record is the CDR3 DNA by itself, 48 bases read in frame from the first base. Looking up the germline V gene (reference sequence) yields CDR1 MNHEY and CDR2 SMNVEV. What the research found in general, with its limitations: The amount of clinical and demographic metadata varied by source and participant and was provided uncurated.

Turning to this clone: What antigen it recognizes has not been identified. Nothing much larger sits one base from this clone, and base qualities are not available.

What was sequenced was peripheral blood. The sequence joins TRBV27 to TRBJ2-2, with 9 middle bases fitting TRBD1. The sequence was collected from a human donor with acute or convalescent COVID-19. The donor label of this sample is uncertain. DNA sequence: TGTGCCAGCAGTCTCGGGGCGGACAGGGGTGGCGGGGAGCTGTTTTTT. The resulting protein is CASSLGADRGGGELFF.